The clone carrying this T cell receptor (beta chain) has a count of ten or more. Clones were read by immunoSEQ multiplex PCR, and TCRdb kept only the in-frame ones, dropping some. The sample yields 80,000 to 100,000 clones, roughly 70% seen once. The data belong to a study of blood T cell repertoires in COVID-19. The germline V gene encodes CDR1 MDHEN and CDR2 SYDVKM. Trimming cost V 5 bases and J 9 bases, with 21 bases left between them. The CDR3 is made up of 15 amino acids. The specimen was peripheral blood. This chain links TRBV28 with TRBJ2-3; weak D call: TRBD1 (5 bases). The source of this sequence is a man between 70 and 80 years old with COVID-19, enrolled during active disease. Here the CDR3 DNA reads TGTGCCAGCAGTCCTAACAGGCGCCGAGGCTTCACGCAGTATTTT. It translates to CASSPNRRRGFTQYF.